The 9 T cell receptor beta chains below come from one sample, sequenced in a study of regulatory T cells in long-lasting Graves disease. This sample's time point: persistent/refractory GD, antithyroid drugs over 5 years with positive TRAb. Researchers made the TCR library from RNA that was extracted from PBMCs. To make TCR beta libraries, researchers used iRepertoire HTBI primers and Arm-PCR of CDR3 regions. Via MiXCR, TCRdb re-called the multiplex PCR reads, giving one row per CDR3 protein. This sample has 400,000 or so distinct CDR3 sequences, with less than 25% found just once. The sample in question was peripheral blood mononuclear cells (PBMCs), obtained when the disease was refractory, from a patient treated with antithyroid drugs. These receptors came from a female donor with Graves disease.

On this clonotype itself: A much larger clone sits a single nucleotide away, making a read error possible. The chain carries TRBV19 and TRBJ1-1, with 10 nucleotides matching TRBD1. After removal of 4 bases from V and 3 bases from J, the junction contained 5 bases not matched to a gene. CDR1 LNHDA and CDR2 SQIVND come from the germline V gene (reference sequence). The CDR3 has 15 residues. CDR3 DNA sequence: TGTGCCAGTAGTACATGGGACAGGGGTTACACTGAAGCTTTCTTT. This gives the protein CASSTWDRGYTEAFF.

This clonotype was counted ten times or more. The rearrangement uses TRBV2 and TRBJ2-5, with TRBD2 identical over 12 bases. CDR1 and CDR2 (germline): SNHLY, FYNNEI. The CDR3 is made up of 16 amino acids. V was pared by 7 bases and J by 2 bases, with 8 bases of the junction left unmatched. This CDR3 is CASNRLAGVLQETQYF. The CDR3 region has the DNA TGTGCCAGCAACCGACTAGCGGGAGTTCTTCAAGAGACCCAGTACTTC.

V is TRBV5-6 and J is TRBJ2-2; TRBD1 matches at 7 bases. CDR1 is SGHDT and CDR2 is YYEEEE in the germline V gene. The CDR3 runs 15 residues. J was trimmed by 4 bases and V by 3 bases; bases with no gene match: 6. CDR3 coding DNA: TGTGCCAGCAGCTGGGGGACAGACACCACCGGGGAGCTGTTTTTT. It encodes CASSWGTDTTGELFF.

This chain connects TRBV19 to TRBJ1-1, with no clear D. The germline V and J ends were trimmed by 1 base and 3 bases, with 9 bases remaining between them. CDR3 length: 14 residues. Germline CDR1 LNHDA, CDR2 SQIVND (reference sequence). The DNA for the CDR3 is TGTGCCAGTAGTATAGGTCACGGGTACACTGAAGCTTTCTTT. Its protein is CASSIGHGYTEAFF.

Ten or more counts support this clonotype. The chain carries TRBV28 and TRBJ1-1, with D hard to call. The CDR3 spans 13 residues. The germline V gene has CDR1 MDHEN and CDR2 SYDVKM. Trimming left V 5 bases short and J 8 bases short, with 15 bases between. The CDR3 protein is CASSPHETQEAFF. In DNA, the CDR3 is TGTGCCAGCAGTCCTCATGAGACGCAGGAAGCTTTCTTT.

This clonotype was observed at least ten times. The chain recombines TRBV6-1 with TRBJ1-5; TRBD1 is a possible D gene (6 bases). V was cut by 6 bases and J by 6 bases, with 18 bases left in between. The CDR3 runs 15 residues. In germline, CDR1 is MNHNS, CDR2 SASEGT. CDR3 sequence (DNA): TGTGCCAGCAGACCTCGGGGGGGGGCCACTCAGCCCCAGCATTTT. Amino acids: CASRPRGGATQPQHF.

This clonotype was counted ten times or more. The genes are TRBV6-2 or TRBV6-3 and TRBJ2-5, with D perhaps matching TRBD2 (6 bases). The CDR3 length is 16 residues. Germline V lookup: CDR1 MNHEY, CDR2 SVGEGT. Trimming stripped 2 bases from V and 1 base from J, with 14 bases between. CDR3 sequence (DNA): TGTGCCAGCAGTTACGTCGTGTCGGGACTCCAAGAGACCCAGTACTTC. It is translated as CASSYVVSGLQETQYF.

The chain uses TRBV7-2 and TRBJ1-4; D gene unclear. CDR3 length equals 15 residues. CDR1 SGHTA and CDR2 FQGNSA come from the germline V gene. V was clipped by 5 bases and J by 0 bases, with 10 bases between them. The CDR3 DNA is TGTGCCAGCAGCGCGGGGAGTTCAACTAATGAAAAACTGTTTTTT. Amino acid sequence: CASSAGSSTNEKLFF.

The sample holds many counts of this clonotype. The genes are TRBV30 and TRBJ2-4; 12 nucleotides line up with TRBD2. This CDR3 region has 14 residues. Germline V lookup: CDR1 GTSNPN, CDR2 SVGIG (reference sequence). Trimming removed 2 bases from V and 6 bases from J; junction bases left unmatched: 2. CDR3 DNA: TGTGCCTGGAGTCCGGGACTAGCGGGAAACATTCAGTACTTC. Translated: CAWSPGLAGNIQYF.